This T cell receptor beta chain was recovered during a study of blood T cell dynamics during melanoma immunotherapy. Study background: Patients with metastatic melanoma got pembrolizumab or nivolumab-ipilimumab as first-line care.

Study-wide results and caveats: Whether repertoire-driving clones were melanoma-specific could not be determined.

This clone has just one count. Its target is not known. This CDR3 is built from 14 residues. DNA loading was fixed at approximately 0.35 ug for all bulk PBMC samples. TCRdb keeps only in-frame clones here, not all; method: immunoSEQ multiplex PCR. Here the sample spans roughly 7,000 clones, roughly 85% being singletons. As to time point: week 3, after first cycle of checkpoint inhibitor. Patients had no prior systemic cancer treatment, immunosuppressants or other active cancers. The V gene is TRBV21-1, the J gene TRBJ1-1; the table gives TRBD1 as D, unverified against the DNA. TRBV21-1 constitutes a pseudogene. This sample comprised blood, obtained from a patient treated with checkpoint blockade. This sequence was found in a human donor with melanoma. Some clones in this sample may be carry-over from other donors' samples. As DNA, the CDR3 is TGTGCCAGCACATCGACCGGGACAGGGGCCGGAGCTTTCTTT. Translation gives CASTSTGTGAGAFF.